A selection of T cell receptor beta chains follows, all from one sample in a study of graft-versus-host responses after intestinal transplantation. TCRdb's table, derived via immunoSEQ multiplex PCR, lists solely in-frame clones and lacks some. Found here are 20,000 to 25,000 clones, around 92% of them singletons; the top ten hold 43%. The sequenced sample was PBMCs, obtained roughly 260 days after intestinal transplant. The receptors were sampled from a human patient who received an intestinal transplant, so some T cells may come from the graft donor. CDR3s include the opening cysteine and the closing phenylalanine or tryptophan. D genes are given only for firm matches. Size is omitted from some rows. Given values are once, few, many or a class for expanded clones.

d_gene	v_gene	abundance	j_gene	CDR3nt	CDR3aa
NA	TRBV27	NA	TRBJ2-7	TGTGCCAGCGGAATGACAGGATACTACGAGCAGTACTTC	CASGMTGYYEQYF
TRBD1	TRBV9	NA	TRBJ1-1	TGTGCCAGCAGCCCCCGACAGGGGACGAACACTGAAGCTTTCTTT	CASSPRQGTNTEAFF
NA	TRBV18	once	TRBJ2-1	TGTGCCAGCTCACCACCGAAGTGGGGGAGCTCCTACAATGAGCAGTTCTTC	CASSPPKWGSSYNEQFF
NA	TRBV11-3	NA	TRBJ2-5	TGTGCCAGCAGCTTACGGGGAGGCCCACAAGAGACCCAGTACTTC	CASSLRGGPQETQYF
NA	TRBV18	NA	TRBJ1-5	TGTGCCAGCTCACCAGGGAACCATCAGCCCCAGCATTTT	CASSPGNHQPQHF
TRBD2	TRBV6-5	once	TRBJ2-7	TGTGCCAGCAGTTACAGCGGGGTCTCCTACGAGCAGTACTTC	CASSYSGVSYEQYF
TRBD1	TRBV5-3	once	TRBJ2-7	TGTGCCAGAAGCTTGGACGGACAGGGCTACGAGCAGTACTTC	CARSLDGQGYEQYF
TRBD2	TRBV2	NA	TRBJ2-1	TGTGCCAGCAGCGACTTTTGGACTAGCGGGAGGGTAGATGAGCAGTTCTTC	CASSDFWTSGRVDEQFF
TRBD2	TRBV6-1	NA	TRBJ2-1	TGTGCCAGCAGTGAAGCCCCAGGGACTAGCGGCAGCTCCTACAATGAGCAGTTCTTC	CASSEAPGTSGSSYNEQFF
NA	TRBV7-2	once	TRBJ1-5	TGTGCCAGCAGCCCGAGGGACCCCAGCCAGCCCCAGCATTTT	CASSPRDPSQPQHF
NA	TRBV29-1	once	TRBJ1-5	TGCAGCGTCGGGGACAGCAATCAGCCCCAGCATTTT	CSVGDSNQPQHF
NA	TRBV9	NA	TRBJ2-3	TGTGCCAGCAGCACAACAACCCCCGGAGGCATCAAGAGCACAGATACGCAGTATTTT	CASSTTTPGGIKSTDTQYF
NA	TRBV14	NA	TRBJ2-1	TGTGCCAGCAGCCCATCAGGGGGGCTGAGCTCCTACAATGAGCAGTTCTTC	CASSPSGGLSSYNEQFF
TRBD2	TRBV27	NA	TRBJ2-3	TGTGCCAGCAGTCTTTACCCGGGACTAGCAGATAGCACAGATACGCAGTATTTT	CASSLYPGLADSTDTQYF
TRBD2	TRBV11-3	NA	TRBJ2-1	TGTGCCAGCAGCCTGGGACTAGCGGACAATGAGCAGTTCTTC	CASSLGLADNEQFF
NA	TRBV18	few	TRBJ2-7	TGTGCCAGCTCACCAGGCACGGTCTACGAGCAGTACTTC	CASSPGTVYEQYF
NA	TRBV6-1	NA	TRBJ1-1	TGTGCCAGCAGTGAATTAAGGGCAGGGGCCTTTCGGAACACTGAAGCTTTCTTT	CASSELRAGAFRNTEAFF
TRBD2	TRBV13	NA	TRBJ2-5	TGTGCCAGCAGCTTACCGGGACTAGCGGGAGAGGGAGAGACCCAGTACTTC	CASSLPGLAGEGETQYF
NA	TRBV5-4	once	TRBJ1-2	TGTGCCAGCAGCTTGGGTGAAGGGAACTATGGCTACACCTTC	CASSLGEGNYGYTF
TRBD1	TRBV4-2	NA	TRBJ2-5	TGTGCCAGCAGCCAAGGGACAGGGGGAGCTATGGAGACCCAGTACTTC	CASSQGTGGAMETQYF
NA	TRBV11-2	NA	TRBJ1-1	TGTGCCAGCAGCTTGTGGGGGAACACTGAAGCTTTCTTT	CASSLWGNTEAFF
TRBD1	TRBV10-3	NA	TRBJ2-5	TGTGCCATCAGTGAGTCGCCCGGGGCAGGGGGCGTAGAGACCCAGTACTTC	CAISESPGAGGVETQYF
NA	TRBV13	NA	TRBJ2-1	TGTGCCAGCAGCTTAGACGGCGGGACCAGCTCCTACAATGAGCAGTTCTTC	CASSLDGGTSSYNEQFF
NA	TRBV27	NA	TRBJ2-5	TGTGCCAGCAGTTTATCCGCCTTGAGAGAGACCCAGTACTTC	CASSLSALRETQYF
TRBD2	TRBV2	NA	TRBJ2-2	TGTGCCAGCAGAATTACTGAGCGGGAGATTGGGGTCGGGGAGCTGTTTTTT	CASRITEREIGVGELFF